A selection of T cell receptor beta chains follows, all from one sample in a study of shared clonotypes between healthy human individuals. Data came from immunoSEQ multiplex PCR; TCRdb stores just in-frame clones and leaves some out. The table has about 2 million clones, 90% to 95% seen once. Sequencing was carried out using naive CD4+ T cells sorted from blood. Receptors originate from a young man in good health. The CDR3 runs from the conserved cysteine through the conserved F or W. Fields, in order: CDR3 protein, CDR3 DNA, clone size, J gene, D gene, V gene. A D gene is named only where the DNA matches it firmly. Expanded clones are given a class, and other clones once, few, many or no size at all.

CDR3 protein: CASSLGTRREQYF; CDR3 DNA: TGTGCCAGCAGCTTGGGGACACGGAGAGAACAGTACTTC; clone size: NA; J gene: TRBJ2-7; D gene: NA; V gene: TRBV5-4
CDR3 protein: CASSFGQSTDTQYF; CDR3 DNA: TGTGCCAGCAGCTTCGGACAAAGCACAGATACGCAGTATTTT; clone size: NA; J gene: TRBJ2-3; D gene: NA; V gene: TRBV7-2
CDR3 protein: CASAWDNVQGGYTF; CDR3 DNA: TGCGCCAGCGCGTGGGACAACGTTCAAGGTGGCTACACCTTC; clone size: NA; J gene: TRBJ1-2; D gene: NA; V gene: TRBV5-1
CDR3 protein: CASSSTGGPSYNEQFF; CDR3 DNA: TGTGCCAGCAGTTCCACGGGGGGGCCGTCCTACAATGAGCAGTTCTTC; clone size: NA; J gene: TRBJ2-1; D gene: TRBD2; V gene: TRBV28
CDR3 protein: CASSYGGHYGYTF; CDR3 DNA: TGTGCCAGCAGTTACGGGGGACACTATGGCTACACCTTC; clone size: NA; J gene: TRBJ1-2; D gene: NA; V gene: TRBV6-6
CDR3 protein: CASSRGQRSTDTQYF; CDR3 DNA: TGTGCCAGCAGCCGTGGACAGCGTAGCACAGATACGCAGTATTTT; clone size: NA; J gene: TRBJ2-3; D gene: NA; V gene: TRBV11-3
CDR3 protein: CAWSARETQYF; CDR3 DNA: TGTGCCTGGAGTGCCCGGGAGACCCAGTACTTC; clone size: once; J gene: TRBJ2-5; D gene: NA; V gene: TRBV30
CDR3 protein: CASSRGDRLSSGANVLTF; CDR3 DNA: TGTGCCAGCAGCCGAGGGGACAGACTATCCTCTGGGGCCAACGTCCTGACTTTC; clone size: NA; J gene: TRBJ2-6; D gene: TRBD1; V gene: TRBV11-1
CDR3 protein: CASSGITGKRGRYEQYF; CDR3 DNA: TGTGCCAGCAGTGGAATAACCGGCAAACGGGGACGCTACGAGCAGTACTTC; clone size: NA; J gene: TRBJ2-7; D gene: NA; V gene: TRBV25-1
CDR3 protein: CASRVGTSMSDTQYF; CDR3 DNA: TGTGCCAGCAGGGTCGGGACAAGTATGTCGGATACGCAGTATTTT; clone size: once; J gene: TRBJ2-3; D gene: NA; V gene: TRBV7-3
CDR3 protein: CASSQEEDYRTSYNEQFF; CDR3 DNA: TGCGCCAGCAGCCAAGAGGAGGACTACCGGACTTCCTACAATGAGCAGTTCTTC; clone size: NA; J gene: TRBJ2-1; D gene: NA; V gene: TRBV4-1
CDR3 protein: CASSWTQNTEAFF; CDR3 DNA: TGTGCCAGCAGCTGGACACAGAACACTGAAGCTTTCTTT; clone size: NA; J gene: TRBJ1-1; D gene: NA; V gene: TRBV7-8
CDR3 protein: CASSLALAGPYEQYF; CDR3 DNA: TGTGCCAGCAGCTTAGCCCTAGCGGGTCCCTACGAGCAGTACTTC; clone size: NA; J gene: TRBJ2-7; D gene: TRBD2; V gene: TRBV11-2
CDR3 protein: CASSYLTGAAIGYTF; CDR3 DNA: TGTGCCAGCAGTTACCTCACGGGGGCGGCAATCGGCTACACCTTC; clone size: NA; J gene: TRBJ1-2; D gene: NA; V gene: TRBV6-5
CDR3 protein: CASSLTHRSGTDTQYF; CDR3 DNA: TGTGCCAGCAGCTTGACCCACAGGTCGGGGACAGATACGCAGTATTTT; clone size: NA; J gene: TRBJ2-3; D gene: NA; V gene: TRBV5-6
CDR3 protein: CARTTTGTGEDEQYF; CDR3 DNA: TGTGCCAGGACGACCACCGGGACAGGGGAAGACGAGCAGTACTTC; clone size: NA; J gene: TRBJ2-7; D gene: TRBD1; V gene: TRBV6-4
CDR3 protein: CAWSRIGGKGANEQFF; CDR3 DNA: TGTGCCTGGAGTCGAATCGGAGGGAAAGGGGCCAATGAGCAGTTCTTC; clone size: once; J gene: TRBJ2-1; D gene: NA; V gene: TRBV30
CDR3 protein: CASSYAWGPGEKLFF; CDR3 DNA: TGTGCCAGCAGTTACGCGTGGGGCCCGGGGGAAAAACTGTTTTTT; clone size: once; J gene: TRBJ1-4; D gene: NA; V gene: TRBV6-5
CDR3 protein: CASSGDGDTEAFF; CDR3 DNA: TGCGCCAGCAGCGGGGACGGAGACACTGAAGCTTTCTTT; clone size: NA; J gene: TRBJ1-1; D gene: NA; V gene: TRBV5-1
CDR3 protein: CASSQGSAGTNYGYTF; CDR3 DNA: TGCGCCAGCAGCCAAGGGTCGGCGGGAACTAACTATGGCTACACCTTC; clone size: once; J gene: TRBJ1-2; D gene: NA; V gene: TRBV4-1
CDR3 protein: CASSAGTESYEQYF; CDR3 DNA: TGTGCCAGCTCAGCCGGGACCGAGTCCTACGAGCAGTACTTC; clone size: NA; J gene: TRBJ2-7; D gene: NA; V gene: TRBV18
CDR3 protein: CASSLAATLPYEQYF; CDR3 DNA: TGTGCCAGCAGCTTAGCGGCGACTCTTCCCTACGAGCAGTACTTC; clone size: NA; J gene: TRBJ2-7; D gene: NA; V gene: TRBV7-6
CDR3 protein: CASAPRPGYYEQYF; CDR3 DNA: TGTGCCAGCGCTCCCAGACCGGGGTACTACGAGCAGTACTTC; clone size: many; J gene: TRBJ2-7; D gene: NA; V gene: TRBV11-2
CDR3 protein: CAWSVSFLAKNIQYF; CDR3 DNA: TGTGCCTGGAGTGTAAGCTTCCTAGCCAAAAACATTCAGTACTTC; clone size: NA; J gene: TRBJ2-4; D gene: NA; V gene: TRBV30
CDR3 protein: CASSVGAGSSYNEQFF; CDR3 DNA: TGTGCCAGCAGCGTAGGGGCAGGAAGCTCCTACAATGAGCAGTTCTTC; clone size: NA; J gene: TRBJ2-1; D gene: NA; V gene: TRBV9
CDR3 protein: CASSPALRARQETQYF; CDR3 DNA: TGTGCCAGCTCACCCGCCCTGCGGGCGAGACAAGAGACCCAGTACTTC; clone size: NA; J gene: TRBJ2-5; D gene: NA; V gene: TRBV18
CDR3 protein: CASSNGRWDTDTQYF; CDR3 DNA: TGTGCCAGCTCAAACGGGCGCTGGGACACAGATACGCAGTATTTT; clone size: NA; J gene: TRBJ2-3; D gene: NA; V gene: TRBV19
CDR3 protein: CTSSQELSTSGSYEQYF; CDR3 DNA: TGCACCAGCAGCCAAGAGTTGTCAACTAGCGGGAGCTACGAGCAGTACTTC; clone size: NA; J gene: TRBJ2-7; D gene: NA; V gene: TRBV1
CDR3 protein: CASSADSGLYNEQFF; CDR3 DNA: TGTGCCAGCAGCGCCGACAGTGGTCTCTACAATGAGCAGTTCTTC; clone size: once; J gene: TRBJ2-1; D gene: NA; V gene: TRBV9
CDR3 protein: CASSRGTDKETQYF; CDR3 DNA: TGTGCCAGCAGTCGGGGGACGGACAAAGAGACCCAGTACTTC; clone size: once; J gene: TRBJ2-5; D gene: NA; V gene: TRBV6-5
CDR3 protein: CASSILAGGTYEQYF; CDR3 DNA: TGTGCCAGTAGTATCCTAGCGGGGGGCACCTACGAGCAGTACTTC; clone size: NA; J gene: TRBJ2-7; D gene: TRBD2; V gene: TRBV19
CDR3 protein: CASSLEGTGIHTQYF; CDR3 DNA: TGTGCCAGCAGCTTAGAGGGGACAGGGATCCATACGCAGTATTTT; clone size: NA; J gene: TRBJ2-3; D gene: TRBD1; V gene: TRBV7-9
CDR3 protein: CASSYREANYGYTF; CDR3 DNA: TGTGCCAGCAGTTATAGGGAGGCTAACTATGGCTACACCTTC; clone size: NA; J gene: TRBJ1-2; D gene: NA; V gene: TRBV2
CDR3 protein: CAISAQGPDTQYF; CDR3 DNA: TGTGCCATCAGTGCGCAGGGCCCAGATACGCAGTATTTT; clone size: NA; J gene: TRBJ2-3; D gene: NA; V gene: TRBV10-3
CDR3 protein: CASSSRPQETQYF; CDR3 DNA: TGTGCCAGCAGTTCACGCCCCCAAGAGACCCAGTACTTC; clone size: NA; J gene: TRBJ2-5; D gene: NA; V gene: TRBV6-5
CDR3 protein: CASSQDTGARGYEQYF; CDR3 DNA: TGCGCCAGCAGCCAAGATACAGGGGCCAGGGGCTACGAGCAGTACTTC; clone size: NA; J gene: TRBJ2-7; D gene: TRBD1; V gene: TRBV4-1